The clone carrying this T cell receptor beta chain was observed a few times. This entry is derived from a study of OX40 agonist ivuxolimab in advanced cancers. CDR3 length equals 15 residues. The germline V gene has CDR1 SEHNR and CDR2 FQNEAQ (reference sequence). V dropped 4 bases and J dropped 0 bases, with 12 bases sitting between them. Profiling relied on immunoSEQ multiplex PCR, and the TCRdb table lists in-frame clones only, not all of them. In the table there are approximately 10,000 clones, 65% to 80% of which are singletons. Sequenced here: CD4+ or CD8+ T cells sorted from blood, sampled in a trial of the OX40 agonist ivuxolimab. The receptor was derived from an adult with an advanced solid tumor such as melanoma, head and neck, liver or kidney cancer. The gene calls are TRBV7-9 and TRBJ1-2, with D possibly TRBD1 on 5 matching bases. CDR3 in DNA: TGTGCCAGCAGCTCAGGACACCCAGCTAACTATGGCTACACCTTC. Translating it yields CASSSGHPANYGYTF.